This TCR beta chain emerged from a study of radiotherapy plus CTLA-4 blockade in lung cancer. To note about this clone: Antigen specificity is unknown.

Overall study results and limits: Reported findings show early blood T cell clone dynamics, with interferon-beta, best predicted response. In blood, tumor-derived TCR clones expanded after radiotherapy plus ipilimumab.

Sequenced by immunoSEQ multiplex PCR; TCRdb stores in-frame clones only, minus some. The sample consists of around 72,000 clones, approximately 78% of them appearing once. This CDR3 contains 15 residues. Germline CDR1 and CDR2: LNHDA and SQIVND (reference sequence). Trimming took off 5 bases at V and 0 bases at J, with 11 bases between the two ends. Sequencing used peripheral blood, obtained from a patient treated with radiotherapy plus ipilimumab. The chain links TRBV19 to TRBJ1-3, with D uncertain. This sequence originates from a human donor with non-small cell lung cancer who had a complete response to radiotherapy plus ipilimumab. The CDR3 DNA reads TGTGCCAGTAGTCGTGGGCAGGACTCTGGAAACACCATATATTTT. As protein: CASSRGQDSGNTIYF.